What follows describes a single T cell receptor beta chain. Its target is not known. This sample is drawn from a study of CD8 T cells in Susac syndrome. General study points: Susac syndrome CD4+ T cell repertoires showed no clonal expansion.

V gave up 6 bases and J gave up 6 bases, with 15 bases separating them. Germline-derived CDR1 and CDR2 are DFQATT and SNEGSKA (reference sequence). The CDR3 has 12 residues. Reverse transcription of roughly 0.45 to 1 ug RNA was carried out with random hexamers. Amplification of TCR beta CDR3 was carried out by immunoSEQ multiplex PCR, which covered 54 Vbeta and 13 Jbeta segments. TCRdb reanalysed the immunoSEQ multiplex PCR reads using MiXCR and keeps one entry per CDR3 protein. The repertoire includes 170,000 or so distinct CDR3 sequences, 95% to 96% of them detected once, and approximately 0.12% sits in the top ten.

V and J are TRBV20-1 and TRBJ2-7; TRBD1 is a possible D gene (5 bases). This TCR derives from a human donor with Susac syndrome. Sequencing used CD4+ T cells from PBMCs. The CDR3: CSAQVGVIEQYF. CDR3 DNA sequence: TGCAGTGCGCAGGTAGGGGTGATCGAGCAGTACTTC.